This T cell receptor beta chain was found in a study of blood T cell repertoires in COVID-19. Assay: immunoSEQ multiplex PCR; the TCRdb copy retains only in-frame clones and omits some. The sample contains about 230,000 clones, 84% of which appear only once. Germline V lookup: CDR1 PRHDT, CDR2 FYEKMQ (reference sequence). V shed 3 bases and J 3 bases; nucleotides not matched to a gene: 3. There are 14 residues in the CDR3. The clonotype comes from a man aged 40-50 years who had recovered from COVID-19. The sample consisted of peripheral blood. The chain couples TRBV13 to TRBJ1-2; 8 bases line up with TRBD1. This chain's CDR3 is CASSLKQGDYGYTF. In DNA form, the CDR3 reads TGTGCCAGCAGCTTGAAACAGGGGGACTATGGCTACACCTTC.